This T cell receptor (beta chain) came from a study of cytomegalovirus exposure and HLA in healthy donors. Across the study: About 85 million unique TCR sequences came from HLA-typed donors in an early release. Membership in the Caucasian-associated ancestry cluster was found for about four fifths of a few hundred genotyped donors. Points from the study as a whole: TCR beta sequences reportedly predicted the HLA-A and HLA-B alleles of most subjects accurately.

Only one count was recorded for this clone. Antigen specificity is unknown. Both 60 Vbeta primers and 13 Jbeta primers went into the PCR. Libraries were prepared by immunoSEQ multiplex PCR; TCRdb keeps only in-frame clonotypes and omits some of them. The sample includes some 130,000 clones, around 83% seen only once; the top ten take about 0.94%. Germline V gene sequence: CDR1 MDHEN, CDR2 SYDVKM. This CDR3 is built from 13 residues. V shed 6 bases and J shed 2 bases, with 11 bases lying between them. The rearrangement links TRBV28 to TRBJ2-7, with D possibly TRBD2 on 5 matching bases. Specimen: PBMCs. The clonotype comes from a human donor in good health. The CDR3 sequence: CASRRDGTYEQYF. The CDR3, as DNA: TGTGCCAGCAGGAGAGACGGGACCTACGAGCAGTACTTC.